Below are 21 T cell receptor beta chains sequenced from a single sample in a study of CD8 T cells in Susac syndrome. About 0.5 to 1 ug RNA was reverse transcribed with random hexamers. In TCRdb, the immunoSEQ multiplex PCR reads were re-called with MiXCR into one record per CDR3 protein. The table lists 250,000 to 300,000 distinct CDR3 sequences, over 75% of them singletons. Sequenced sample: CD8+ T cells from PBMCs. The source is a human donor with multiple sclerosis.

This clonotype has a handful of counts. The chain recombines TRBV5-6 with TRBJ2-1, with no clear D. The CDR3 is 12 amino acids. Trimming cost V 4 bases and J 5 bases, with 7 bases left between them. Germline V gene sequence: CDR1 SGHDT, CDR2 YYEEEE. The CDR3 protein is CASSTGNNEQFF. The CDR3 DNA is TGTGCCAGCAGCACTGGTAACAATGAGCAGTTCTTC.

With respect to this clonotype: Sequence at one end of the junction differs from germline and may be a read error. The chain recombines TRBV5-6 with TRBJ1-3; D is undetermined. Germline CDR1 SGHDT, CDR2 YYEEEE. CDR3 length equals 12 residues. The CDR3 here is CASSLGRRMVNF. In nucleotides, the CDR3 is TGTGCCAGCAGCTTGGGTCGCAGGATGGTAAACTTT.

V is TRBV5-6 and J is TRBJ2-6, with D hard to call. V gave up 4 bases and J gave up 1 base, with 9 bases separating them. CDR3 length: 15 amino acids. Looked up from germline, CDR1 is SGHDT and CDR2 is YYEEEE. CDR3 DNA sequence: TGTGCCAGCAGCCGTATGAGTTCTGGGGCCAACGTCCTGACTTTC. It is translated as CASSRMSSGANVLTF.

The chain uses TRBV28 and TRBJ2-1, with a weak D call TRBD2 (6 bases). Between the trimmed V and J ends, which lost 5 bases and 4 bases, there was a span of 15 bases. Germline assignment: CDR1 MDHEN and CDR2 SYDVKM. The CDR3 covers 15 residues. This CDR3 is CASSPDSGGYNEQFF. The CDR3 DNA reads TGTGCCAGCAGTCCCGATAGCGGAGGGTACAATGAGCAGTTCTTC.

This clonotype was seen once. The chain links TRBV4-1 to TRBJ2-1; 9 bases fit TRBD2. Germline values: CDR1 MGHRA, CDR2 YSYEKL. With 1 base clipped from V and 0 bases from J, the junction kept 7 bases outside the gene matches. The CDR3 consists of 18 residues. CDR3 amino acids: CASSQALAGTFSYNEQFF. For the CDR3, the DNA is TGCGCCAGCAGCCAAGCTCTAGCGGGAACCTTCTCCTACAATGAGCAGTTCTTC.

The CDR3 DNA follows: TGTGCCAGCAGCTTAGGTGGCGGGATCTTCGCAGATACGCAGTATTTT. Protein sequence: CASSLGGGIFADTQYF. This chain connects TRBV7-6 to TRBJ2-3; TRBD2 is a possible D gene (6 bases). From germline, CDR1 is SGHVS and CDR2 FNYEAQ. V was cut by 1 base and J by 4 bases, with 15 bases left in between. This CDR3 comprises 16 residues.

The chain is built from TRBV9 and TRBJ2-5, with 10 bases fitting TRBD2. Germline V gene sequence: CDR1 SGDLS, CDR2 YYNGEE. V lost 0 bases and J lost 3; bases outside the gene matches: 2. CDR3 length equals 15 residues. The CDR3 region is CASSVGLAGEETQYF. The CDR3 nucleotides read TGTGCCAGCAGCGTAGGGCTAGCGGGAGAAGAGACCCAGTACTTC.

The chain uses TRBV11-2 and TRBJ2-5; 10 bases align to TRBD2. The germline CDR1 and CDR2 sequences are SGHAT and FQNNGV. CDR3 length equals 16 residues. The ends lost 1 base at V and 1 base at J; junction bases unmatched: 3. CDR3 bases: TGTGCCAGCAGCTTAGTTCTAGCGGGAGTCCAAGAGACCCAGTACTTC. It yields the protein CASSLVLAGVQETQYF.

The chain links TRBV7-9 to TRBJ2-2, with a weak D call TRBD1 (6 bases). V was trimmed by 5 bases and J by 1 base, leaving 14 bases between them. CDR3 length equals 16 residues. In germline, CDR1 is SEHNR, CDR2 FQNEAQ (reference sequence). The CDR3 region has the DNA TGTGCCAGCAGCGCCAGGGGCGTGGAGAACACCGGGGAGCTGTTTTTT. Amino acid sequence: CASSARGVENTGELFF.

The J gene is TRBJ2-1, the V gene TRBV10-3, with D possibly called TRBD1 or TRBD2 (5 bases each). The CDR3 extends over 14 amino acids. V lost 3 bases, J lost 6 bases, and 12 bases lay in between. Germline CDR1 reads ENHRY; CDR2 reads SYGVKD. The CDR3 sequence is CAISDWGRFNEQFF. The CDR3 nucleotides are TGTGCCATCAGTGATTGGGGACGCTTCAATGAGCAGTTCTTC.

This clonotype showed up just a few times. V gene TRBV25-1 combines with J gene TRBJ2-1; the match to TRBD2 covers 11 bases. Germline loops: CDR1 MGHDK, CDR2 SYGVNS. The CDR3 loop spans 13 amino acids. V gave up 8 bases and J gave up 8 bases; unmatched junction bases: 5. The CDR3 protein is CASGLAGGHEQFF. CDR3 nucleotide sequence: TGTGCCAGCGGCCTAGCGGGAGGTCATGAGCAGTTCTTC.

The V and J genes are TRBV7-9 and TRBJ1-1; D remains unclear. V lost 1 base and J 8 bases, leaving 14 bases between the germline ends. This CDR3 comprises 14 residues. Germline CDR1 reads SEHNR; CDR2 reads FQNEAQ (reference sequence). In nucleotides, the CDR3 is TGTGCCAGCAGCTTAGTGAATATTCTTGACGAAGCTTTCTTT. It codes for CASSLVNILDEAFF.

The genes are TRBV19 and TRBJ1-1; D is uncertain. CDR1 is LNHDA, CDR2 SQIVND, per germline (reference sequence). The CDR3 is 15 amino acids. V lost 7 bases, J lost 4 bases, and 19 bases lay in between. The CDR3 DNA reads TGTGCCAGTACCTCGCCGGACCTGACCGTCACTGAAGCTTTCTTT. Translated: CASTSPDLTVTEAFF.

V and J are TRBV7-9 and TRBJ2-3, with D unresolved. Germline CDR1 reads SEHNR; CDR2 reads FQNEAQ (reference sequence). The CDR3 loop spans 10 amino acids. V shed 5 bases and J shed 7 bases, with 4 bases lying between them. The CDR3 region is CASSPYTQYF. The CDR3 coding sequence is TGTGCCAGCAGCCCTTATACGCAGTATTTT.

The chain combines TRBV6-2 or TRBV6-3 with TRBJ2-1; tentatively, D is TRBD2 (5 bases). CDR1 is MNHEY and CDR2 is SVGEGT in the germline V gene. The CDR3 has 14 residues. Trimming shortened V by 1 base and J by 8 bases, and 12 bases separated the two germline ends. Here the CDR3 reads CASSYYSDRDEQFF. For the CDR3, the DNA is TGTGCCAGCAGTTACTATAGCGATAGGGATGAGCAGTTCTTC.

The chain has TRBV27 and TRBJ2-1, with D possibly being TRBD2 (6 bases). The CDR3 has 15 residues. Trimming took off 8 bases at V and 3 bases at J, with 17 bases between the two ends. CDR1 MNHEY and CDR2 SMNVEV come from the germline V gene (reference sequence). This CDR3 reads CASRLGGDGYNEQFF. CDR3 sequence (DNA): TGTGCCAGCCGGCTGGGGGGAGATGGCTACAATGAGCAGTTCTTC.

V is TRBV19 and J is TRBJ2-7; D unresolved. The CDR3 has 14 residues. Per the germline V gene, CDR1 is LNHDA and CDR2 is SQIVND (reference sequence). The germline V and J ends were trimmed by 2 bases and 4 bases, with 12 bases remaining between them. The CDR3 DNA is TGTGCCAGTAGTATAAGGTACACCCAGTACGAGCAGTACTTC. This translates into CASSIRYTQYEQYF.

The chain recombines TRBV15 with TRBJ2-1; TRBD2 aligns across 10 bases. This CDR3 is 19 amino acids long. In germline, CDR1 is LNHNV, CDR2 YYDKDF (reference sequence). Losses at the gene ends were 0 bases for V and 3 bases for J; bases not matched to a gene: 11. The CDR3 nucleotides are TGTGCCACCAGCAGAGAGGCGATGGCTAGCGGGAGTGGCTACAATGAGCAGTTCTTC. This gives the protein CATSREAMASGSGYNEQFF.

This chain joins TRBV9 and TRBJ2-1; maybe TRBD2 (5 bases). The CDR3 is 15 residues long. CDR1 SGDLS and CDR2 YYNGEE come from the germline V gene. V was pared by 4 bases and J by 4 bases, with 15 bases between. CDR3 sequence (DNA): TGTGCCAGCAGCCCAGGACGGCTAGCTTACAATGAGCAGTTCTTC. Residues: CASSPGRLAYNEQFF.

This chain links TRBV19 with TRBJ1-1; maybe TRBD1 (5 bases). The CDR3 contains 13 residues. Germline loops: CDR1 LNHDA, CDR2 SQIVND (reference sequence). V lost 5 bases to trimming and J lost 4 bases, with 11 bases between them. The CDR3 bases are TGTGCCAGTAGTGGGGACGGTATCACTGAAGCTTTCTTT. It encodes CASSGDGITEAFF.

This sequence joins TRBV29-1 and TRBJ2-1; D is ambiguous. This CDR3 region has 13 residues. Germline-derived CDR1 and CDR2 are SQVTM and ANQGSEA. Trimming removed 5 bases from V and 6 bases from J, with 14 bases in between. CDR3: CSVTLAAPNEQFF. The CDR3 DNA sequence: TGCAGCGTTACATTGGCAGCTCCCAATGAGCAGTTCTTC.